These 9 T cell receptor beta chains came from one sample sequenced in a study of tissue T cells after allogeneic stem cell transplantation. The method was immunoSEQ multiplex PCR; TCRdb's version includes in-frame clones alone and lacks a portion of them. This sample has some 1,800 clones, with roughly 70% found just once. The sequencing used tissue from the stomach, collected at autopsy. The receptor source for this set is a female donor over 55 with lung cancer.

This clone occurred once. The chain couples TRBV6-6 to TRBJ2-5; TRBD2 matches at 7 bases. The length of the CDR3 is 16 residues. Germline lookup yields CDR1 MNHNY and CDR2 SVGAGI (reference sequence). V lost 8 bases, J lost 1 base, and 13 bases stayed unmatched. The CDR3 nucleotides are TGTGCCAGCCGCCCCCGTTCTAGCGGCCGCCAAGAGACCCAGTACTTC. Translation gives CASRPRSSGRQETQYF.

This chain uses TRBV19 with TRBJ2-1; 8 bases are a match to TRBD1. Trimming cost V 3 bases and J 8 bases; bases outside gene matches: 12. Germline loops: CDR1 LNHDA, CDR2 SQIVND (reference sequence). This CDR3 contains 16 residues. The CDR3 here is CASSIRLGTGGDEQFF. DNA of the CDR3: TGTGCCAGTAGTATTAGGTTGGGGACAGGCGGCGATGAGCAGTTCTTC.

Note on this clone: The junction and the germline gene differ at one end; a read error may be behind it. The chain carries TRBV5-4 and TRBJ2-3; 12 nucleotides align to TRBD2. Germline V gives CDR1 SGHNT, CDR2 YYREEE (reference sequence). This CDR3 spans 15 amino acids. The CDR3 is CASSEGLAGTGTQYF. The CDR3 DNA reads as TGTGCCAGCAGCGAGGGACTAGCGGGCACAGGTACGCAGTATTTT.

This chain connects TRBV10-3 to TRBJ1-2; the D gene is possibly TRBD1 (6 bases). CDR3 length: 12 amino acids. The V end lost 9 bases, the J end lost 8 bases, and 16 bases lay between the germline ends. The germline gives CDR1 ENHRY, CDR2 SYGVKD. The CDR3 bases are TGTGCCATTGCAGGGGTCCAGTGGGGCTACACCTTC. Protein sequence: CAIAGVQWGYTF.

The CDR3 spells CASSLMGLAGNEQFF. The CDR3 coding sequence is TGTGCCAGCAGCTTAATGGGACTAGCTGGCAATGAGCAGTTCTTC. The V and J genes are TRBV11-1 and TRBJ2-1, with 9 bases identical to TRBD2. Per germline, CDR1 SGHAT and CDR2 FQDESV (reference sequence). The trim removed 2 bases at V and 6 bases at J, leaving 5 bases unmatched. The length of the CDR3 is 15 residues. Combining the CDR3 with reference TRBV11-1 and TRBJ2-1 gives the whole variable domain EAEVAQSPRYKITEKSQAVAFWCDPISGHATLYWYRQILGQGPELLVQFQDESVVDDSQLPKDRFSAERLKGVDSTLKIQPAELGDSAMYLCASSLMGLAGNEQFFGPGTRLTVL.

The V gene is TRBV6-2 or TRBV6-3, the J gene TRBJ2-4, with 7 bases matching TRBD1. V dropped 4 bases and J dropped 5; count of bases not matched to a gene: 8. Germline lookup yields CDR1 MNHEY and CDR2 SVGEGT. The CDR3 extends over 15 amino acids. The CDR3 DNA reads TGTGCCAGCAGTTGGGCCGGGACAGAAGAAAACATTCAGTACTTC. It specifies CASSWAGTEENIQYF.

This chain joins TRBV7-8 and TRBJ2-5; TRBD2 might be the D (5 bases). The CDR3 is 14 residues long. Between the trimmed V and J ends, which lost 5 bases and 3 bases, there was a span of 13 bases. CDR1 is SGHVS, CDR2 FQNEAQ, per germline. Here the CDR3 reads CASSPGWAEETQYF. In DNA form, the CDR3 reads TGTGCCAGCAGCCCGGGGTGGGCTGAAGAGACCCAGTACTTC.

In its sample, this clone was seen once. The chain uses TRBV7-6 and TRBJ2-1; 7 bases are a match to TRBD2. The V segment lost 5 bases and the J segment 3 bases; nucleotides outside the gene matches: 7. This CDR3 is built from 15 residues. Germline V CDR1 and CDR2: SGHVS, FNYEAQ. CDR3 sequence (DNA): TGTGCCAGCAGCCGACGGGGGGACCTCTACAATGAGCAGTTCTTC. Amino acid sequence: CASSRRGDLYNEQFF.

This clone was detected only a few times. This chain joins TRBV7-9 and TRBJ1-3; 7 nucleotides match TRBD1. The germline gives CDR1 SEHNR, CDR2 FQNEAQ (reference sequence). With V trimmed by 0 bases and J by 3 bases, 2 bases remained unmatched. The CDR3 length is 15 residues. The CDR3 is CASSLAGTVGNTIYF. The CDR3 bases are TGTGCCAGCAGCTTAGCGGGGACAGTTGGAAACACCATATATTTT.